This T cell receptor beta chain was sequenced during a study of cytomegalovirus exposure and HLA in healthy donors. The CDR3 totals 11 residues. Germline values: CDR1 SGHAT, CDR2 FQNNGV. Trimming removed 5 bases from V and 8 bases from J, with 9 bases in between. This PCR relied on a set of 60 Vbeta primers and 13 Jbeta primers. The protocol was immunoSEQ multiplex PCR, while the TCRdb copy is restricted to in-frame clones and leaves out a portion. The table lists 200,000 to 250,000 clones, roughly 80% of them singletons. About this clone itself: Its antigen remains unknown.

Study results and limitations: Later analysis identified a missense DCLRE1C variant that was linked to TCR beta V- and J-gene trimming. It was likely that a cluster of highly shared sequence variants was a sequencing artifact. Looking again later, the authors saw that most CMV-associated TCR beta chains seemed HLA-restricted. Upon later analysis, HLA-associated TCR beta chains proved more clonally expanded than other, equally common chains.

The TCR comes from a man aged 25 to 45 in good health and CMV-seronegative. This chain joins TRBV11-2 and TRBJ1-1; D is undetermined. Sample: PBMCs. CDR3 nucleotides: TGTGCCAGCAGCCACGGTCCAGAAGCTTTCTTT. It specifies CASSHGPEAFF.